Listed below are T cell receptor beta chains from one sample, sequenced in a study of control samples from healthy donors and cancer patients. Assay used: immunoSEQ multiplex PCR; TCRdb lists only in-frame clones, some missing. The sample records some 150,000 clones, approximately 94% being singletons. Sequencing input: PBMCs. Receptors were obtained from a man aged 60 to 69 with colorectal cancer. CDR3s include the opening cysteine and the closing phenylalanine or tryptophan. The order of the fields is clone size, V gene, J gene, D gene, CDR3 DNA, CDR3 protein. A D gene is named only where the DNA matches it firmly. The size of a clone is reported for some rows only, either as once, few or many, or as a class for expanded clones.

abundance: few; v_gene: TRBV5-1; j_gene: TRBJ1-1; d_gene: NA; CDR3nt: TGCGCCAGCAGCTTGGACAGGGCGAACACTGAAGCTTTCTTT; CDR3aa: CASSLDRANTEAFF
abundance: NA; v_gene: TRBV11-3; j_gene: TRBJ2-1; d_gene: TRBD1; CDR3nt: TGTGCCAGCAGCAACCCCGGGACAGAGATCAATGAGCAGTTCTTC; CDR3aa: CASSNPGTEINEQFF
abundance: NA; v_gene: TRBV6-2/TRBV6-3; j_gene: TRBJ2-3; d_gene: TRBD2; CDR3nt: TGTGCCAGCAGTTACTTGCGGGGGTACACAGATACGCAGTATTTT; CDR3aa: CASSYLRGYTDTQYF
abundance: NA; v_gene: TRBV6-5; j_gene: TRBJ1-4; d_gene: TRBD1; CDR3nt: TGTGCCAGCAGTTCCCAGGGGGAAACTAATGAAAAACTGTTTTTT; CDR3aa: CASSSQGETNEKLFF
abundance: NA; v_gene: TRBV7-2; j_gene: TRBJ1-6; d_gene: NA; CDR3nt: TGTGCCAGCAGCTTAAATTTAGCGGGCTGGGATTCACCCCTCCACTTT; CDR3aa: CASSLNLAGWDSPLHF
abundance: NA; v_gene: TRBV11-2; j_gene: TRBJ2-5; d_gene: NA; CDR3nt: TGTGCCAGCAGCTCCCAGGGGCAGACCCAGTACTTC; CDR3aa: CASSSQGQTQYF
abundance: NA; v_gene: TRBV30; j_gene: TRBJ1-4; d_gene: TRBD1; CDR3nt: TGTGCCTGGACCCAGGGGGGGGCTGGGGAAAAACTGTTTTTT; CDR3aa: CAWTQGGAGEKLFF
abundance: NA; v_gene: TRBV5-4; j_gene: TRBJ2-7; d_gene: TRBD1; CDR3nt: TGTGCCAGCAGCTTCCCGGGACAGGGGAACGAGCAGTACTTC; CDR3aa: CASSFPGQGNEQYF
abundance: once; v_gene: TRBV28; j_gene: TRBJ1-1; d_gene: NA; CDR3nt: TGTGCCAGCGGGGGACAGAACACTGAAGCTTTCTTT; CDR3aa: CASGGQNTEAFF
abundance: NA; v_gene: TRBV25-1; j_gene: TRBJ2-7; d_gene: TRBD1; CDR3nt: TGTGCCAGCAGACAGACAGGGCCGACTACCTACGAGCAGTACTTC; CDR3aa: CASRQTGPTTYEQYF
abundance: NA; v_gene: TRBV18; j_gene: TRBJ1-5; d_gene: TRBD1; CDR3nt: TGTGCCAGCTCGCGGGACAGGTCTAATCAGCCCCAGCATTTT; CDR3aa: CASSRDRSNQPQHF
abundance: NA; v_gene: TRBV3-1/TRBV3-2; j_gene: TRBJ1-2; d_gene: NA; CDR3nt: TGTGCCAGCAGCCAAGATCTGAAGGGCTTTCACTATGGCTACACCTTC; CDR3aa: CASSQDLKGFHYGYTF
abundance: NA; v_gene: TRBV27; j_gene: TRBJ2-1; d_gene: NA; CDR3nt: TGTGCCAGCAGACTAGGTTCCTACAATGAGCAGTTCTTC; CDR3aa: CASRLGSYNEQFF
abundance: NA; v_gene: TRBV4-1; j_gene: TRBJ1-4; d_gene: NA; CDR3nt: TGCGCCAGCAGCCAAGAGTTTGAAAAACTGTTTTTT; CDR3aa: CASSQEFEKLFF
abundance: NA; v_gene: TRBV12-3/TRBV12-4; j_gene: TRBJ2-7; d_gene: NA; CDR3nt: TGTGCCAGCAGTTATGGCAGGGGATACGAGCAGTACTTC; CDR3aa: CASSYGRGYEQYF
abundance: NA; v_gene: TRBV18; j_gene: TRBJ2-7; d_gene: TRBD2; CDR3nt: TGTGCCAGCTCACCACCCAGCGGGGGGGACGAGCAGTACTTC; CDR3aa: CASSPPSGGDEQYF
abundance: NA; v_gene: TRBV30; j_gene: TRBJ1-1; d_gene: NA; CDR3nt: TGTGCCTGGAGAAGGGGACTACATGAAGCTTTCTTT; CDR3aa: CAWRRGLHEAFF
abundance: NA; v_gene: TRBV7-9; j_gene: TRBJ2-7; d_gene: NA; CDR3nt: TGTGCCAGCAGCGGAAACTCCTACGAGCAGTACTTC; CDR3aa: CASSGNSYEQYF
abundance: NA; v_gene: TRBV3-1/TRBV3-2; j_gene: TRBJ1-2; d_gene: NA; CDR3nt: TGTGCCAGCAGCCAAGAAGGGGGGTGGGGCTATGGCTACACCTTC; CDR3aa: CASSQEGGWGYGYTF
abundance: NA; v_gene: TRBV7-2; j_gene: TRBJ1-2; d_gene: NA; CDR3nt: TGTGCCAGCAGCGCCGCGGCAGCGCTCTATGGCTACACCTTC; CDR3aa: CASSAAAALYGYTF
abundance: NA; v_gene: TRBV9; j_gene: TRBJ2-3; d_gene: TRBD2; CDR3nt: TGTGCCAGCAGCGTAGCCGGCGGGGCGGGAGGAGATACGCAGTATTTT; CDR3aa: CASSVAGGAGGDTQYF